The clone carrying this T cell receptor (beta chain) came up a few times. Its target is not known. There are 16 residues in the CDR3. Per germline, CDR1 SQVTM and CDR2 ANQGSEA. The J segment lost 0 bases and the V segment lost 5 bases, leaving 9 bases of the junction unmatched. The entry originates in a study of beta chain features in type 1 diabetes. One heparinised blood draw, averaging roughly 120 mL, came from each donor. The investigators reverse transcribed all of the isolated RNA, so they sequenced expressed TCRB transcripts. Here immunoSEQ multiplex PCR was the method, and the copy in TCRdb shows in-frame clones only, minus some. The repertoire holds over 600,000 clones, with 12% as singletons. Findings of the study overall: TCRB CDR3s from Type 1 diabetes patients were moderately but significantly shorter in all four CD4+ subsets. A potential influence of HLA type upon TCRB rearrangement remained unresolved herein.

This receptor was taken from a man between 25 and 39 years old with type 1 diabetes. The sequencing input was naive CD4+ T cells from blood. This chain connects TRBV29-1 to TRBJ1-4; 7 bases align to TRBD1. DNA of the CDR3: TGCAGCGTTCAAACAGGGGTGGAATCAACTAATGAAAAACTGTTTTTT. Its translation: CSVQTGVESTNEKLFF.